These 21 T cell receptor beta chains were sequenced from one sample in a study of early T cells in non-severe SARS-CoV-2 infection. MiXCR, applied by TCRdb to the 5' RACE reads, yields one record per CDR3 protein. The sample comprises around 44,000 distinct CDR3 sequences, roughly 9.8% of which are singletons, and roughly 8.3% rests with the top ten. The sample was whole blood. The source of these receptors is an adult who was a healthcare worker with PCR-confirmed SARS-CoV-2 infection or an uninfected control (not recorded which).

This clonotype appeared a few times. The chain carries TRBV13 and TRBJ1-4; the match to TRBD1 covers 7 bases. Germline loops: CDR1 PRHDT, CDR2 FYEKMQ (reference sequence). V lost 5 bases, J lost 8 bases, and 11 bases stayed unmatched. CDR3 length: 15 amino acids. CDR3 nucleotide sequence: TGTGCCAGCAGCAAATCCAGGGGGACGGGAGAAAAACTGTTTTTT. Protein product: CASSKSRGTGEKLFF.

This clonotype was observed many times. DNA of the CDR3: TGTGCCAGCACCATATTAGCGGGCACCGGGGAGCTGTTTTTT. This encodes CASTILAGTGELFF. This chain links TRBV7-6 with TRBJ2-2; 7 nucleotides align to TRBD2. The CDR3 is 14 residues long. The V and J ends lost 7 bases and 4 bases, in that order; junction bases with no gene match: 6. CDR1 SGHVS and CDR2 FNYEAQ come from the germline V gene.

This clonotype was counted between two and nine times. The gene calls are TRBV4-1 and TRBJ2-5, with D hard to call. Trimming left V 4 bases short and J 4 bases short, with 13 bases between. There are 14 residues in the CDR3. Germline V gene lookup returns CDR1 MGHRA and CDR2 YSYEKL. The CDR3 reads CASSPTGVPETQYF. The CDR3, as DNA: TGCGCCAGCAGCCCCACGGGCGTTCCAGAGACCCAGTACTTC.

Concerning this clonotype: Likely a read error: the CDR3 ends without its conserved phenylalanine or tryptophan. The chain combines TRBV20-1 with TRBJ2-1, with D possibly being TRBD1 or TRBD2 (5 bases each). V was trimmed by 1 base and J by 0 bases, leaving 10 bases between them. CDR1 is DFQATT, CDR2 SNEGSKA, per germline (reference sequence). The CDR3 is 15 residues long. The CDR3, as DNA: TGCAGTGCTAGAGGGGCAGGGAGCTCCTACAATGAGCAGTTCTTG. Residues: CSARGAGSSYNEQFL.

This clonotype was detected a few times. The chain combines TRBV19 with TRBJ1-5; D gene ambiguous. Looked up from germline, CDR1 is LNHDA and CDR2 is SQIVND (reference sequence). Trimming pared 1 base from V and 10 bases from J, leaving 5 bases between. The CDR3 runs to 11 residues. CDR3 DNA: TGTGCCAGTAGTATAGGCTCTCCCCAGCATTTT. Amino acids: CASSIGSPQHF. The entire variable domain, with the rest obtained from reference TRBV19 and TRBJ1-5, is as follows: DGGITQSPKYLFRKEGQNVTLSCEQNLNHDAMYWYRQDPGQGLRLIYYSQIVNDFQKGDIAEGYSVSREKKESFPLTVTSAQKNPTAFYLCASSIGSPQHFGDGTRLSIL.

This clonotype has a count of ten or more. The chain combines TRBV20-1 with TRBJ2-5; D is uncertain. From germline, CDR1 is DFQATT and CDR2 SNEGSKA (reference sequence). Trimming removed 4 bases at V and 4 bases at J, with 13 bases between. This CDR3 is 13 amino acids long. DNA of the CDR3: TGCAGTGCTAAAGCGTTTAGGAGAGAGACCCAGTACTTC. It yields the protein CSAKAFRRETQYF.

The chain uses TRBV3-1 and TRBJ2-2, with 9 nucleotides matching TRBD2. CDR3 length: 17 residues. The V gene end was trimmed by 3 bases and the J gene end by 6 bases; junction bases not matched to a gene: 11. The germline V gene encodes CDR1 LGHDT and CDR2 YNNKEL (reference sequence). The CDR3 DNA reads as TGTGCCAGCAGCCAGGAGCCGGGACTAGCACCCCCCGGGGAGCTGTTTTTT. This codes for CASSQEPGLAPPGELFF.

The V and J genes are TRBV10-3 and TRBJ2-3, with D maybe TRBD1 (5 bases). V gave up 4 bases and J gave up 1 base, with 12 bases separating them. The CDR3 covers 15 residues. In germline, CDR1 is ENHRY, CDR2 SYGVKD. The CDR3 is CAISGQSAGTDTQYF. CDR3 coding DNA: TGTGCCATCAGTGGACAGTCTGCGGGCACAGATACGCAGTATTTT.

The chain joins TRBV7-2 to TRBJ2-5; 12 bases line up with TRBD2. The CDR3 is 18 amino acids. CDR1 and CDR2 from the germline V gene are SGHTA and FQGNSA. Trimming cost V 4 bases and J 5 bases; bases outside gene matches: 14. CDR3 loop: CASSSRGLAGGPRETQYF. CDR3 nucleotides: TGTGCCAGCAGCTCCCGGGGGCTAGCGGGAGGGCCGCGGGAGACCCAGTACTTC.

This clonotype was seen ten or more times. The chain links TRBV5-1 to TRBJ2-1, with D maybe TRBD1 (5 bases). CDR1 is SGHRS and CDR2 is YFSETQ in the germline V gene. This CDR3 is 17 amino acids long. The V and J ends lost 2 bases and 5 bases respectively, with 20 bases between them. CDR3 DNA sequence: TGCGCCAGCAGCTTAAGAAGTGTAGGTCAGGGAAACAATGAGCAGTTCTTC. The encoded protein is CASSLRSVGQGNNEQFF.

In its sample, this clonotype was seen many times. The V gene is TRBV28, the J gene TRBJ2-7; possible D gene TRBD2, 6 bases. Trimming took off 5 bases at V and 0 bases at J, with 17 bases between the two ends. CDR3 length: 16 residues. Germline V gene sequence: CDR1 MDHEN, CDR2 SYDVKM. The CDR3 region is CASSRRSGLSSYEQYF. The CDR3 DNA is TGTGCCAGCAGTCGCCGTAGCGGTTTAAGCTCCTACGAGCAGTACTTC. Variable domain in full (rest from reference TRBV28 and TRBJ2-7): DVKVTQSSRYLVKRTGEKVFLECVQDMDHENMFWYRQDPGLGLRLIYFSYDVKMKEKGDIPEGYSVSREKKERFSLILESASTNQTSMYLCASSRRSGLSSYEQYFGPGTRLTVT.

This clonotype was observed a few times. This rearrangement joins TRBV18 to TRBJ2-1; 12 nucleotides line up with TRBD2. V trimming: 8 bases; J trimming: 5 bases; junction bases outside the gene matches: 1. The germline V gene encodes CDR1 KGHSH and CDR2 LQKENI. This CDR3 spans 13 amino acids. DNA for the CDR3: TGTGCCAGCCGGACTAGCGGGGACAATGAGCAGTTCTTC. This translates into CASRTSGDNEQFF.

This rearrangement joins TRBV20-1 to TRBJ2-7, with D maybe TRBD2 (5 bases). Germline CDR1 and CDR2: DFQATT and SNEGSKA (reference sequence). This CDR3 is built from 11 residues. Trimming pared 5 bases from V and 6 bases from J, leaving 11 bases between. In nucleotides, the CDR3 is TGCAGTGCTTCGGACTTCTTCGAGCAGTACTTC. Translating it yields CSASDFFEQYF.

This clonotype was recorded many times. The DNA of the CDR3 is TGTGCCAGCTCACCGTACAAAGAGAACACTGAAGCTTTCTTT. This gives the protein CASSPYKENTEAFF. The V gene is TRBV18, the J gene TRBJ1-1; D remains unclear. The CDR3 has 14 amino acids. V was trimmed by 3 bases and J by 1 base, leaving 9 bases between them. Germline V gives CDR1 KGHSH, CDR2 LQKENI.

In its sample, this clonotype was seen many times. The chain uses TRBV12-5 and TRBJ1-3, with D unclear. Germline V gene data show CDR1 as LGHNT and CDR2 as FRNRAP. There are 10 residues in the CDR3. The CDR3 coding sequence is TGTTCGAGTATCCCAAACACCATATATTTT. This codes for CSSIPNTIYF.

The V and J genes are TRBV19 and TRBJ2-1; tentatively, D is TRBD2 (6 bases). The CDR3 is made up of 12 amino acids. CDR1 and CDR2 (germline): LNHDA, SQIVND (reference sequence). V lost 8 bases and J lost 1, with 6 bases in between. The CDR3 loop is CASGGSYNEQFF. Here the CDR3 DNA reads TGTGCCAGTGGGGGGTCCTACAATGAGCAGTTCTTC.

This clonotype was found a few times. The CDR3 protein is CASSEPASPRPYEQYF. Written as DNA, the CDR3 is TGCGCCAGCAGTGAGCCGGCTAGTCCGCGTCCCTACGAGCAGTACTTC. J is TRBJ2-7 and V is TRBV10-1, with unresolved D. Germline V gene data show CDR1 as WNHNN and CDR2 as SYGVQD (reference sequence). V lost 2 bases and J 2 bases, leaving 16 bases between the germline ends. The CDR3 loop spans 16 amino acids.

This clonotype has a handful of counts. CDR3 region: CASSFSLASRELPGELFF. The CDR3 DNA is TGTGCCAGCAGCTTCTCTCTAGCCAGCAGAGAGCTACCCGGGGAGCTGTTTTTT. The V gene is TRBV13, the J gene TRBJ2-2, with D maybe TRBD2 (5 bases). The V end lost 3 bases, the J end lost 6 bases, and 23 bases lay between the germline ends. Per the germline V gene, CDR1 is PRHDT and CDR2 is FYEKMQ (reference sequence). CDR3 size: 18 residues.

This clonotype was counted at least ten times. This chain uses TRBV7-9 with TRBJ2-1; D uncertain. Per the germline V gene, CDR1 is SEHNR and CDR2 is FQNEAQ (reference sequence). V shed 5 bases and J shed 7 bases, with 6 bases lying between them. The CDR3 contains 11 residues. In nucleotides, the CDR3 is TGTGCCAGCAGCCCCGGTAATGAGCAGTTCTTC. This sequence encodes CASSPGNEQFF.

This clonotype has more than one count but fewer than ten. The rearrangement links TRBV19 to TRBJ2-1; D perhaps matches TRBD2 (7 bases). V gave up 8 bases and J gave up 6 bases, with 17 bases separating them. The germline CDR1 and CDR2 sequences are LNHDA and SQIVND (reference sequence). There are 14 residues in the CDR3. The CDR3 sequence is CASGQGRGRNEQFF. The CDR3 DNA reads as TGTGCCAGTGGTCAGGGGCGGGGGCGCAATGAGCAGTTCTTC.

As DNA, the CDR3 is TGTGCCAGCAGCCGAAAGAACAGGGGGAACACTGAAGCTTTCTTT. Amino acids: CASSRKNRGNTEAFF. The chain employs TRBV3-1 and TRBJ1-1; 7 bases fit TRBD1. The germline V gene has CDR1 LGHDT and CDR2 YNNKEL (reference sequence). The V and J ends lost 4 bases and 1 base, in that order; junction bases with no gene match: 6. The CDR3 is 15 residues long.